The 5 T cell receptor beta chains listed next were all sequenced from one sample in a study of blood T cell repertoires in COVID-19. The table came from immunoSEQ multiplex PCR; TCRdb's copy has only in-frame clones and leaves some out. The sample holds over 200,000 clones; around 88% are singletons and the top ten take 8% to 10%. Sequenced input: PBMCs or T cells enriched from blood (not recorded which). These receptors were collected from a man aged 35-49 years who had recovered from COVID-19.

This rearrangement joins TRBV19 to TRBJ2-1; maybe TRBD2 (5 bases). In germline, CDR1 is LNHDA, CDR2 SQIVND (reference sequence). This CDR3 region has 15 residues. V dropped 1 base and J dropped 8 bases, with 15 bases sitting between them. CDR3 loop: CASSIASRVSHEQFF. CDR3 nucleotides: TGTGCCAGTAGTATAGCTAGCCGGGTTAGCCATGAGCAGTTCTTC.

The chain uses TRBV12-5 and TRBJ2-5; unclear D gene. CDR1 LGHNT and CDR2 FRNRAP come from the germline V gene. The CDR3 is made up of 14 amino acids. The V and J ends lost 2 bases and 2 bases respectively, with 9 bases between them. CDR3 coding DNA: TGTGCTAGTGGTTTGACCCCGGAGCAAGAGACCCAGTACTTC. It yields the protein CASGLTPEQETQYF.

The rearrangement uses TRBV7-2 and TRBJ2-1, with 7 bases that match TRBD2. The trim removed 0 bases at V and 15 bases at J, leaving 8 bases unmatched. Per germline, CDR1 SGHTA and CDR2 FQGNSA. The CDR3 sequence is 13 residues long. CDR3 nucleotides: TGTGCCAGCAGCTTAGCTAGGACTAGATATCTGTTCTTC. This sequence encodes CASSLARTRYLFF.

The J gene is TRBJ2-2, the V gene TRBV27; D may be TRBD1 (6 bases). The CDR3 has 19 amino acids. Per the germline V gene, CDR1 is MNHEY and CDR2 is SMNVEV (reference sequence). V was pared by 4 bases and J by 4 bases, with 25 bases between. DNA of the CDR3: TGTGCCAGCAGTTACGGGGCAGGGGCCACCTTATGGGGCACCGGGGAGCTGTTTTTT. It codes for CASSYGAGATLWGTGELFF.

This clone was recorded at least ten times. The sample carries other DNA sequences with the same CDR3. The V and J genes are TRBV7-8 and TRBJ2-7, with TRBD2 as a possible D gene (6 bases). The CDR3 spans 15 residues. The V gene's germline CDR1 is SGHVS and CDR2 FQNEAQ. V lost 5 bases and J lost 1, with 15 bases in between. The CDR3 coding sequence is TGTGCCAGCAGCCGCCTAGCGCCTACTTCCTACGAGCAGTACTTC. Protein product: CASSRLAPTSYEQYF.